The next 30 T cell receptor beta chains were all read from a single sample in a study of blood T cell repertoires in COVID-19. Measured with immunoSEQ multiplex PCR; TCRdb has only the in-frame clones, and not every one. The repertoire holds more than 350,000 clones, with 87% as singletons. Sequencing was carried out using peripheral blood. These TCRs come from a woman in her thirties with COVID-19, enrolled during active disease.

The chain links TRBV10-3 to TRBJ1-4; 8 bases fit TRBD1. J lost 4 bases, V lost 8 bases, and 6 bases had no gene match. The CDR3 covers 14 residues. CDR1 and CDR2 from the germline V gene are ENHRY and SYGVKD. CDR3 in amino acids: CAIGDRPNNEKLFF. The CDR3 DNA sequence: TGTGCCATCGGGGACAGGCCGAATAATGAAAAACTGTTTTTT.

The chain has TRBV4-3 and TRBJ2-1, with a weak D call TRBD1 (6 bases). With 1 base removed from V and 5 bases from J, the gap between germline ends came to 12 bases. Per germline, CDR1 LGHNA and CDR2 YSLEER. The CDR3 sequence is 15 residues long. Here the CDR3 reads CASSQGPRTDNEQFF. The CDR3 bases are TGCGCCAGCAGCCAAGGGCCCCGGACAGACAATGAGCAGTTCTTC.

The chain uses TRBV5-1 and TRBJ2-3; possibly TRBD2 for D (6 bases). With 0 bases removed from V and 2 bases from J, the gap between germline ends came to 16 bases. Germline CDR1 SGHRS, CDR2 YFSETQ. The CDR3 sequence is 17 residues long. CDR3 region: CASSLVGGPYITDTQYF. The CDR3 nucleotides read TGCGCCAGCAGCTTGGTCGGGGGTCCGTATATCACAGATACGCAGTATTTT.

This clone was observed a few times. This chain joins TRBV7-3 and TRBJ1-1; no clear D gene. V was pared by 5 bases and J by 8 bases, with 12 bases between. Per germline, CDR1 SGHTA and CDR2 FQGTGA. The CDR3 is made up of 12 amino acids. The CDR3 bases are TGTGCCAGCAGCCTACCATCCCTGGAAGCTTTCTTT. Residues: CASSLPSLEAFF.

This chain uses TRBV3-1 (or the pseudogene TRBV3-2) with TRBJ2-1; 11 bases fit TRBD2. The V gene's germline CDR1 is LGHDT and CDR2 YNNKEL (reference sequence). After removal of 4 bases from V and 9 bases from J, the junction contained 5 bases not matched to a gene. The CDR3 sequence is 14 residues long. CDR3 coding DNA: TGTGCCAGCAGCCTTCGACTAGCGGGAACTGAGCAGTTCTTC. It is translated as CASSLRLAGTEQFF.

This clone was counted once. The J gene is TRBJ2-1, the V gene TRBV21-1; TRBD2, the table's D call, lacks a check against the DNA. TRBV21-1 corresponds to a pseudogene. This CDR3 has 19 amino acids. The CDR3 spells CASSTLGRLAGDDGGEQFF. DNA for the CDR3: TGTGCCAGCAGCACCCTTGGTCGACTAGCGGGAGATGACGGCGGTGAGCAGTTCTTC.

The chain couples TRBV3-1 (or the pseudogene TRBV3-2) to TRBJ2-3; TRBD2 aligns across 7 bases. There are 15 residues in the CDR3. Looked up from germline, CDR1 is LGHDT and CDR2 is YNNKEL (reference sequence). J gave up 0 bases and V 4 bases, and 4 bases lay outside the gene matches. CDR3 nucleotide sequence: TGTGCCAGCAGCCTCCGTAGCGGGAGCACAGATACGCAGTATTTT. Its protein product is CASSLRSGSTDTQYF.

The CDR3 here is CASRARQLGETQYF. CDR3 sequence (DNA): TGTGCCAGCAGAGCCAGACAGTTAGGAGAGACCCAGTACTTC. The chain joins TRBV2 to TRBJ2-5; D possibly corresponds to TRBD1 (5 bases). Between the trimmed V and J ends, which lost 6 bases and 4 bases, there was a span of 15 bases. CDR3 length equals 14 residues. CDR1 and CDR2 from the germline V gene are SNHLY and FYNNEI.

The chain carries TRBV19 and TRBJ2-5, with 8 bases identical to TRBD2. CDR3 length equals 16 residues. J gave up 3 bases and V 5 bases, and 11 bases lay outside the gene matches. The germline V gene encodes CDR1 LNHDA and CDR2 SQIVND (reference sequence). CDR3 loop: CASSHFGAGAEETQYF. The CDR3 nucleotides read TGTGCCAGTAGTCATTTTGGAGCGGGAGCGGAAGAGACCCAGTACTTC.

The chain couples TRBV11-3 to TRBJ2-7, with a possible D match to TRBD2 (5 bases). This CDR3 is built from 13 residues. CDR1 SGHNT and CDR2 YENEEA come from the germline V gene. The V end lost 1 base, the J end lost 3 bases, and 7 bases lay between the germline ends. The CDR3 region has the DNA TGTGCCAGCAGCTTAGTCGCGGGCTACGAGCAGTACTTC. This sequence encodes CASSLVAGYEQYF.

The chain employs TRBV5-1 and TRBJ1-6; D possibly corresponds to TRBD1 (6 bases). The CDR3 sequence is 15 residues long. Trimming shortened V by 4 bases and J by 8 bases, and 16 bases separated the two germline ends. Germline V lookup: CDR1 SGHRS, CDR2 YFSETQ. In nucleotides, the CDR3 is TGCGCCAGCAGCCTGGCAGGGGTTATTTATTCACCCCTCCACTTT. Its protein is CASSLAGVIYSPLHF.

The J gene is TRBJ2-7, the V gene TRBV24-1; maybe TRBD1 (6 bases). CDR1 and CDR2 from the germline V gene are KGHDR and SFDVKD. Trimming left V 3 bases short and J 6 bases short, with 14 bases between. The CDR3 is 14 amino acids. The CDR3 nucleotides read TGTGCCACCAGTGATCAGGCAGGGGCGGTCGAGCAGTACTTC. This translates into CATSDQAGAVEQYF.

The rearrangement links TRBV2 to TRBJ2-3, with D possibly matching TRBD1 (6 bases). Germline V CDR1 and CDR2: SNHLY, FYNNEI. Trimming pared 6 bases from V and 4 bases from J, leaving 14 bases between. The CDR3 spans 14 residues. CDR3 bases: TGTGCCAGCAGCCGCTTAGGGGGTGCAGATACGCAGTATTTT. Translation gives CASSRLGGADTQYF. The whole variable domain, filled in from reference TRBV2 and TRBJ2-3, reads EPEVTQTPSHQVTQMGQEVILRCVPISNHLYFYWYRQILGQKVEFLVSFYNNEISEKSEIFDDQFSVERPDGSNFTLKIRSTKLEDSAMYFCASSRLGGADTQYFGPGTRLTVL.

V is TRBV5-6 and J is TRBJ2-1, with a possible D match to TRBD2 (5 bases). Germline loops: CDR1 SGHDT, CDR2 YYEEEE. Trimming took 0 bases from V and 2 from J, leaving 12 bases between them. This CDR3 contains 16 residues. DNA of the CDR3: TGTGCCAGCAGCTTGGCGCTAACTAGGGCCTACAATGAGCAGTTCTTC. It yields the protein CASSLALTRAYNEQFF.

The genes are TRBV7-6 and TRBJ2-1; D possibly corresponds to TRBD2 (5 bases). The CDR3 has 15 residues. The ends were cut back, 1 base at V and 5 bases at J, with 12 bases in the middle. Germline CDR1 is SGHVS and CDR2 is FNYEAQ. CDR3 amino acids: CASSLVVSENNEQFF. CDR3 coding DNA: TGTGCCAGCAGCTTAGTCGTTAGCGAGAACAATGAGCAGTTCTTC.

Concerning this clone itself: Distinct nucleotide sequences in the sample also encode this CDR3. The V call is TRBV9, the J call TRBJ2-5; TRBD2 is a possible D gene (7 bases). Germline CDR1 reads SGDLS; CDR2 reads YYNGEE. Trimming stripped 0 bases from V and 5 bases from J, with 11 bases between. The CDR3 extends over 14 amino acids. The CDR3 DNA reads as TGTGCCAGCAGCGTAGGCGCGGGGGCGGAGACCCAGTACTTC. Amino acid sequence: CASSVGAGAETQYF.

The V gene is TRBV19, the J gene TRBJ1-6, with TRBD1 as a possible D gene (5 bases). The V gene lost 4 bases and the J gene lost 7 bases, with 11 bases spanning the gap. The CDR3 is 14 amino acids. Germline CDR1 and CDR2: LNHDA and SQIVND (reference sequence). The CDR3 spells CASSTATENSPLHF. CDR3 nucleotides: TGTGCCAGTAGTACAGCGACAGAGAATTCACCCCTCCACTTT.

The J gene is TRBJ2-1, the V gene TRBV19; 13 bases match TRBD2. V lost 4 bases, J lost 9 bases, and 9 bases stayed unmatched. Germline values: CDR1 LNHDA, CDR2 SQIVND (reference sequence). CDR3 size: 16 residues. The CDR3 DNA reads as TGTGCCAGTAGTAAATGGACTAGCGGGAGCTTTAGTGAGCAGTTCTTC. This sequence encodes CASSKWTSGSFSEQFF.

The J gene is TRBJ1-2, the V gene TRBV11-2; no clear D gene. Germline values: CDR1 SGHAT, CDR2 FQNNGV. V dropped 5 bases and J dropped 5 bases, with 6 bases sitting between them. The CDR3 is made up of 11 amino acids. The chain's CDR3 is CASSPQYGYTF. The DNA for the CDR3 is TGTGCCAGCAGCCCCCAGTATGGCTACACCTTC.

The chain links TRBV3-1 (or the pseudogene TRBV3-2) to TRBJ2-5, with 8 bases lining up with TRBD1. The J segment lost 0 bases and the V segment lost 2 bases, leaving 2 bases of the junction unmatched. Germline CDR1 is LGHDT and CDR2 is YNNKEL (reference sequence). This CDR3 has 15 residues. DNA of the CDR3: TGTGCCAGCAGCCAACTGGGACAGGACCAAGAGACCCAGTACTTC. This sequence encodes CASSQLGQDQETQYF.

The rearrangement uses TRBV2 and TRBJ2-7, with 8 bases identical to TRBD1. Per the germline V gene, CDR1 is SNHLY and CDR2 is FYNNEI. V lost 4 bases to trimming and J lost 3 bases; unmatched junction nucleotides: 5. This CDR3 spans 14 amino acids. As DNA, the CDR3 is TGTGCCAGCAGTGGACAGGGGCGATACTACGAGCAGTACTTC. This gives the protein CASSGQGRYYEQYF.

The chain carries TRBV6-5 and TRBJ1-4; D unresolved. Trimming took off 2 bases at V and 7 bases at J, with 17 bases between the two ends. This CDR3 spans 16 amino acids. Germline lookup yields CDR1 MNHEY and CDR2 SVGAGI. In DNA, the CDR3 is TGTGCCAGCAGTTACCCAGAAGGCAGGAACGGTGAAAAACTGTTTTTT. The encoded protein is CASSYPEGRNGEKLFF.

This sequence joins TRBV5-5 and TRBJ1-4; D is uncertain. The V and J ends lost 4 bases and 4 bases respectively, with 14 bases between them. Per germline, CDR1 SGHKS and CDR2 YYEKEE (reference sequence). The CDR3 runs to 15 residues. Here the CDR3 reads CASSPAGTHNEKLFF. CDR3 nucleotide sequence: TGTGCCAGCAGCCCAGCGGGAACCCATAATGAAAAACTGTTTTTT.

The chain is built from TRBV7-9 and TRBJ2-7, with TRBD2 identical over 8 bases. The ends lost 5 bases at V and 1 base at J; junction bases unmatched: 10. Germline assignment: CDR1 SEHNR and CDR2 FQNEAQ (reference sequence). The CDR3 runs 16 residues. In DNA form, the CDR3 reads TGTGCCAGCAGCCTATCTCTAGCGGGCGGGTCCTACGAGCAGTACTTC. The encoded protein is CASSLSLAGGSYEQYF. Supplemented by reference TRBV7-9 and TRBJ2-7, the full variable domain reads DTGVSQNPRHKITKRGQNVTFRCDPISEHNRLYWYRQTLGQGPEFLTYFQNEAQLEKSRLLSDRFSAERPKGSFSTLEIQRTEQGDSAMYLCASSLSLAGGSYEQYFGPGTRLTVT.

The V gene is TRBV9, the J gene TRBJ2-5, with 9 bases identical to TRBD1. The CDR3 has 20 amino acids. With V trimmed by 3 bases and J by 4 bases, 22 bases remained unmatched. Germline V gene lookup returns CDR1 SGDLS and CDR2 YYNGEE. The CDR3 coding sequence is TGTGCCAGCAGCGCCTGGGGGGGCGCGGCCGGGACAGGGCCTGGAGAGACCCAGTACTTC. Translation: CASSAWGGAAGTGPGETQYF.

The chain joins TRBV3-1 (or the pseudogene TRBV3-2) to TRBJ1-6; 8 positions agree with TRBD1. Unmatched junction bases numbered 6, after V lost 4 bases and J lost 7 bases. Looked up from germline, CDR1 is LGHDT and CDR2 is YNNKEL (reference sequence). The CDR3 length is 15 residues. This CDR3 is CASSPWTGWNSPLHF. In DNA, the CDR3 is TGTGCCAGCAGCCCCTGGACAGGGTGGAATTCACCCCTCCACTTT.

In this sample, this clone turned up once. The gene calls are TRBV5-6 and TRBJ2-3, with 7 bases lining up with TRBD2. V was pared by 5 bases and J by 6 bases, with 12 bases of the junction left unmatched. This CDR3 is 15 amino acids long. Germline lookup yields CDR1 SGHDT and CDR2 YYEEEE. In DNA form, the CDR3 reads TGTGCCAGCAGTTTGTGGCTAGCGGCACGGGATACGCAGTATTTT. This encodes CASSLWLAARDTQYF.

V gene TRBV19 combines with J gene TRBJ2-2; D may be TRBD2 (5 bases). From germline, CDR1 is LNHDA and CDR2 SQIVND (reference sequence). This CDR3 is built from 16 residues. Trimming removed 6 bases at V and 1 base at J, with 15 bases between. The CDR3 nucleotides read TGTGCCAGTAGGGACGGGATATTAAGGAACACCGGGGAGCTGTTTTTT. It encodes CASRDGILRNTGELFF.

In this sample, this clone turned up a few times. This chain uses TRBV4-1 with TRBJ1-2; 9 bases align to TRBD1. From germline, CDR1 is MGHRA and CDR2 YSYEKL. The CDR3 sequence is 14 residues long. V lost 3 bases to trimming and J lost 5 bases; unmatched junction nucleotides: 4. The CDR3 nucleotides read TGCGCCAGCAGCCACCCGGGACAGGGATATGGCTACACCTTC. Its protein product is CASSHPGQGYGYTF.

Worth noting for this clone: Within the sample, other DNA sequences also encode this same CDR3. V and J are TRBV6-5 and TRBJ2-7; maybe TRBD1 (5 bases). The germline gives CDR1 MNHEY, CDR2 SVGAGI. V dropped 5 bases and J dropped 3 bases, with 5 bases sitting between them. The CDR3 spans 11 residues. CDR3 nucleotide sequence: TGTGCCAGCAGTAGGGGCTACGAGCAGTACTTC. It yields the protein CASSRGYEQYF.